The next 5 T cell receptor beta chains were all read from a single sample in a study of naive and memory T cell subsets. The beta constant-region primer was an equimolar mix of two oligonucleotides covering TRBC1 and TRBC2. MiXCR was run by TCRdb on the UMI-ligation and nested PCR reads, yielding one entry per CDR3 protein. In the table there are approximately 89,000 distinct CDR3 sequences, 7% of which are singletons. The sample consisted of central memory CD4+ T cells from blood. The receptors originated from a human donor in good health.

This clonotype was found a few times. CDR3 coding DNA: TGTGCCAGCAGTCGTATGGGTGAGCAGTTCTTC. Translation gives CASSRMGEQFF. The gene calls are TRBV28 and TRBJ2-1; D ambiguous. Trimming cost V 5 bases and J 9 bases, with 8 bases left between them. Germline V gene sequence: CDR1 MDHEN, CDR2 SYDVKM. This CDR3 spans 11 amino acids.

This clonotype was detected many times. The CDR3 reads CANSGPANPSGNTIYF. DNA for the CDR3: TGTGCCAACTCTGGTCCAGCGAACCCCTCTGGAAACACCATATATTTT. The chain uses TRBV6-2 or TRBV6-3 and TRBJ1-3, with D uncertain. V dropped 10 bases and J dropped 0 bases, with 19 bases sitting between them. Per germline, CDR1 MNHEY and CDR2 SVGEGT. The CDR3 sequence is 16 residues long.

V gene TRBV7-2 combines with J gene TRBJ1-2; D is perhaps TRBD1 (5 bases). Trimming pared 5 bases from V and 0 bases from J, leaving 7 bases between. Germline V gives CDR1 SGHTA, CDR2 FQGNSA. This CDR3 contains 13 residues. The CDR3 region is CASSPGPNYGYTF. The CDR3, as DNA: TGTGCCAGCAGCCCGGGACCTAACTATGGCTACACCTTC.

The table lists this clonotype with many counts. The chain employs TRBV19 and TRBJ2-7, with D hard to call. This CDR3 region has 12 residues. CDR1 is LNHDA and CDR2 is SQIVND in the germline V gene (reference sequence). The V and J ends lost 5 bases and 3 bases respectively, with 8 bases between them. CDR3 sequence: CASSRGYYEQYF. For the CDR3, the DNA is TGTGCCAGTAGTCGAGGCTACTACGAGCAGTACTTC.

The chain links TRBV20-1 to TRBJ2-2, with 11 bases matching TRBD2. CDR1 is DFQATT and CDR2 is SNEGSKA in the germline V gene (reference sequence). V was pared by 4 bases and J by 1 base, with 2 bases of the junction left unmatched. The CDR3 length is 15 residues. CDR3 bases: TGCAGTGCTAAGACTAGCGGGATGAACACCGGGGAGCTGTTTTTT. Protein sequence: CSAKTSGMNTGELFF.